Below are 21 T cell receptor beta chains sequenced from a single sample in a study of T cells after yellow fever vaccination (dated by TCRdb to the late 2010s). The library was generated by 5' RACE. These reads were obtained on an Illumina NovaSeq 6000. TCRdb trimmed the raw reads at Q25, called clones with MiXCR and kept productive beta chains. Each entry merges the rows of one CDR3 protein and shows their most common DNA and genes. This sample comprises around 310,000 distinct CDR3 sequences, 3% to 4.5% of them detected only once. Of the sample, approximately 25% is held by the ten largest clones. In the paper's terms, the treatment or condition label means: live attenuated yellow fever vaccine strain. Sequencing was performed on PBMCs, taken 5 days after the yellow fever booster vaccination. Receptors originate from a man aged 18-30 years who received the YFV17D yellow fever vaccine.

This clonotype was recorded at least ten times. The chain employs TRBV19 and TRBJ1-6; 8 nucleotides line up with TRBD1. With 6 bases clipped from V and 8 bases from J, the junction kept 9 bases outside the gene matches. The CDR3 is made up of 15 amino acids. Germline V lookup: CDR1 LNHDA, CDR2 SQIVND (reference sequence). CDR3 nucleotides: TGTGCCAGTAGAGTTGCAGGGGGCAAGGATTCACCCCTCCACTTT. Translating gives CASRVAGGKDSPLHF.

This clonotype was counted many times. This rearrangement joins TRBV10-3 to TRBJ2-7; 12 bases agree with TRBD1. CDR3 length equals 15 residues. The V gene's germline CDR1 is ENHRY and CDR2 SYGVKD. V was pared by 10 bases and J by 2 bases, with 9 bases of the junction left unmatched. In DNA form, the CDR3 reads TGTGCCACTCGAAACCGGGACAGGGGGCCCTACGAGCAGTACTTC. It codes for CATRNRDRGPYEQYF.

In this sample, this clonotype turned up a few times. The chain employs TRBV6-5 and TRBJ2-7, with D possibly TRBD1 on 5 matching bases. Trimming pared 6 bases from V and 0 bases from J, leaving 12 bases between. Per germline, CDR1 MNHEY and CDR2 SVGAGI. The CDR3 runs 14 residues. The DNA of the CDR3 is TGTGCCAGCAGCCCCAGGGAAGCCTCCTACGAGCAGTACTTC. Protein product: CASSPREASYEQYF.

This clonotype was seen many times. The chain employs TRBV7-3 and TRBJ1-1, with D maybe TRBD1 (5 bases). The V and J ends lost 2 bases and 4 bases respectively, with 14 bases between them. Germline-derived CDR1 and CDR2 are SGHTA and FQGTGA. This CDR3 contains 15 residues. CDR3 in amino acids: CASSLFGGGGTEAFF. CDR3 nucleotide sequence: TGTGCCAGCAGCTTATTCGGGGGAGGAGGCACTGAAGCTTTCTTT.

J is TRBJ2-4 and V is TRBV7-9, with 7 positions matching TRBD1. The germline CDR1 and CDR2 sequences are SEHNR and FQNEAQ (reference sequence). The CDR3 has 17 amino acids. V was clipped by 5 bases and J by 1 base; unmatched bases: 11. The CDR3 region is CASSPWTGDPAKNIQYF. The CDR3 DNA reads as TGTGCCAGCAGCCCCTGGACAGGCGACCCGGCCAAAAACATTCAGTACTTC.

This clonotype occurred many times. This chain uses TRBV4-3 with TRBJ2-1; the D is unclear. Per the germline V gene, CDR1 is LGHNA and CDR2 is YSLEER. This CDR3 has 16 amino acids. Trimming removed 2 bases at V and 5 bases at J, with 16 bases between. CDR3: CASSQRVLLRDNEQFF. The CDR3 DNA reads TGCGCCAGCAGCCAAAGGGTCTTGCTTCGGGACAATGAGCAGTTCTTC.

The chain carries TRBV2 and TRBJ1-1; weak D call: TRBD1 (6 bases). Per germline, CDR1 SNHLY and CDR2 FYNNEI. The V end lost 11 bases, the J end lost 1 base, and 14 bases lay between the germline ends. CDR3 length: 13 residues. CDR3 amino acids: CAGLRTANTEAFF. The CDR3, as DNA: TGTGCCGGTTTACGGACAGCGAACACTGAAGCTTTCTTT.

This clonotype showed up just a few times. V is TRBV7-2 and J is TRBJ2-7, with D perhaps assigned TRBD1 or TRBD2 (5 bases each). The CDR3 is made up of 15 amino acids. Trimming took 4 bases from V and 7 from J, leaving 20 bases between them. CDR1 and CDR2 (germline): SGHTA, FQGNSA. The CDR3 here is CASSSPPGRPWEQYF. DNA for the CDR3: TGTGCCAGCAGCTCCCCCCCGGGACGGCCATGGGAGCAGTACTTC.

This clonotype was recorded a few times. V is TRBV6-4 and J is TRBJ2-7; D perhaps matches TRBD2 (6 bases). The CDR3 is made up of 14 amino acids. Germline CDR1 is MRHNA and CDR2 is SNTAGT. The ends were cut back, 2 bases at V and 4 bases at J, with 12 bases in the middle. CDR3 region: CASSDPSGTYEQYV. CDR3 nucleotides: TGTGCCAGCAGTGACCCCTCCGGGACTTACGAGCAGTACGTC.

The chain has TRBV7-2 and TRBJ2-3; D gene ambiguous. The CDR3 is 14 residues long. Germline loops: CDR1 SGHTA, CDR2 FQGNSA. V was clipped by 5 bases and J by 2 bases, with 11 bases between them. CDR3 region: CASSPWRNTDTQYF. In nucleotides, the CDR3 is TGTGCCAGCAGCCCGTGGCGGAACACAGATACGCAGTATTTT.

This clonotype has more than one count but fewer than ten. This rearrangement joins TRBV7-2 to TRBJ1-1; D may be TRBD1 (6 bases). Per germline, CDR1 SGHTA and CDR2 FQGNSA. Trimming shortened V by 4 bases and J by 0 bases, and 12 bases separated the two germline ends. The CDR3 runs 15 residues. CDR3: CASSYRRDMNTEAFF. For the CDR3, the DNA is TGTGCCAGCAGCTATAGGCGGGACATGAACACTGAAGCTTTCTTT.

This clonotype was observed many times. V and J are TRBV7-2 and TRBJ2-7; tentatively, D is TRBD2 (5 bases). The germline gives CDR1 SGHTA, CDR2 FQGNSA. Trimming removed 3 bases from V and 6 bases from J, with 12 bases in between. This CDR3 is built from 13 residues. In DNA, the CDR3 is TGTGCCAGCAGCTTCGGGGTTTTTGTCGAGCAGTACGTC. It codes for CASSFGVFVEQYV.

The chain recombines TRBV6-6 with TRBJ1-1, with TRBD1 matching 8 bases. Germline CDR1 MNHNY, CDR2 SVGAGI (reference sequence). V lost 5 bases to trimming and J lost 7 bases; unmatched junction nucleotides: 6. The CDR3 spans 13 residues. The CDR3 loop reads CASSIDRGSEAFF. CDR3 DNA sequence: TGTGCCAGCAGTATTGACAGGGGTAGTGAAGCTTTCTTT.

This clonotype was counted at least ten times. The chain employs TRBV10-3 and TRBJ1-5; D perhaps matches TRBD1 (6 bases). The CDR3 is 14 amino acids. CDR1 and CDR2 from the germline V gene are ENHRY and SYGVKD. The V end lost 8 bases, the J end lost 4 bases, and 15 bases lay between the germline ends. The CDR3 DNA reads as TGTGCCATCTCGCAACCGGGGGCAAATCAGCCCCAGCATTTT. Its protein is CAISQPGANQPQHF.

This clonotype was observed a handful of times. CDR3 amino acids: CASSQNRDGYTF. CDR3 DNA sequence: TGTGCCAGCAGCCAAAACAGGGATGGCTACACCTTC. The rearrangement joins TRBV5-4 to TRBJ1-2; tentative D call: TRBD1 (6 bases). The length of the CDR3 is 12 residues. Trimming took off 4 bases at V and 6 bases at J, with 10 bases between the two ends. The germline V gene encodes CDR1 SGHNT and CDR2 YYREEE (reference sequence).

This clonotype was seen a handful of times. The rearrangement joins TRBV2 to TRBJ1-1; D is uncertain. Trimming took off 2 bases at V and 1 base at J, with 8 bases between the two ends. CDR1 SNHLY and CDR2 FYNNEI come from the germline V gene. This CDR3 spans 14 amino acids. In nucleotides, the CDR3 is TGTGCCAGCAGTGAAAGGTCGGGGAACACTGAAGCTTTCTTT. This translates into CASSERSGNTEAFF.

This rearrangement joins TRBV6-2 or TRBV6-3 to TRBJ2-2; D gene unclear. Germline CDR1 reads MNHEY; CDR2 reads SVGEGT. V lost 7 bases to trimming and J lost 2 bases, with 11 bases between them. The CDR3 has 14 residues. The CDR3 loop is CASNSRHNTGELFF. The CDR3 DNA is TGTGCCAGCAACTCAAGACACAACACCGGGGAGCTGTTTTTT.

There are many counts of this clonotype. This chain joins TRBV4-1 and TRBJ2-1; TRBD1 matches 7 bases. Per the germline V gene, CDR1 is MGHRA and CDR2 is YSYEKL. CDR3 length: 15 amino acids. Trimming cost V 2 bases and J 3 bases; bases outside gene matches: 4. The CDR3 spells CASSQPGQNYNEQFF. The CDR3 region has the DNA TGCGCCAGCAGCCAACCGGGACAGAACTACAATGAGCAGTTCTTC.

In DNA, the CDR3 is TGCAGCGTCACTCAGTCGGGGGGGTCGGTCAATGAGCAGTTCTTC. Encoded protein: CSVTQSGGSVNEQFF. The rearrangement links TRBV29-1 to TRBJ2-1, with 8 bases fitting TRBD2. Trimming cost V 6 bases and J 6 bases; bases outside gene matches: 13. The CDR3 runs to 15 residues. Per germline, CDR1 SQVTM and CDR2 ANQGSEA.

The genes are TRBV20-1 and TRBJ1-5; D not resolved. The CDR3 totals 13 residues. V shed 1 base and J shed 6 bases, with 10 bases lying between them. The germline V gene has CDR1 DFQATT and CDR2 SNEGSKA (reference sequence). The CDR3, as DNA: TGCAGTGCTAGAGGGGGATCCGGTCAGCCCCAGCATTTT. The encoded protein is CSARGGSGQPQHF.

The chain has TRBV20-1 and TRBJ1-2; tentatively, D is TRBD1 (6 bases). The germline gives CDR1 DFQATT, CDR2 SNEGSKA (reference sequence). V was trimmed by 6 bases and J by 4 bases, leaving 12 bases between them. The length of the CDR3 is 12 residues. The CDR3 spells CSAWTALYGYTF. The CDR3, as DNA: TGCAGTGCATGGACAGCCCTCTATGGCTACACCTTC.